Listed here are 27 T cell receptor beta chains from one sample, sequenced in a study of CD8 T cells in ankylosing spondylitis. TCRdb redid the calling of the 5' RACE reads with MiXCR, one entry per CDR3 protein. Counted here are about 260,000 distinct CDR3 sequences, 20% occurring once; the ten biggest clones make up roughly 7.3%. Sequencing input: blood, either unsorted or a sorted T cell fraction (not recorded which). These receptors originate from a male donor with ankylosing spondylitis or in good health (not recorded which).

This clonotype was recorded many times. The CDR3 DNA reads as TGTGCCAGCAGCCAAGAGTCAGGGCTATTAGATACGCAGTATTTT. Residues: CASSQESGLLDTQYF. The J gene is TRBJ2-3, the V gene TRBV3-1, with D possibly TRBD1 on 5 matching bases. V was clipped by 0 bases and J by 5 bases, with 12 bases between them. The CDR3 runs to 15 residues. Germline CDR1 and CDR2: LGHDT and YNNKEL (reference sequence).

This clonotype was counted between two and nine times. The chain carries TRBV12-3 or TRBV12-4 and TRBJ1-2; no firm D call. CDR3 length: 12 amino acids. Trimming left V 0 bases short and J 8 bases short, with 7 bases between. The CDR3 coding sequence is TGTGCCAGCAGTTTAGCGGCCTTGGGCTACACCTTC. Translating gives CASSLAALGYTF.

This clonotype was counted ten times or more. The rearrangement links TRBV5-1 to TRBJ1-5, with 8 bases lining up with TRBD1. Germline CDR1 is SGHRS and CDR2 is YFSETQ. After removal of 4 bases from V and 4 bases from J, the junction contained 4 bases not matched to a gene. The CDR3 has 14 residues. CDR3 sequence: CASSSGQGNQPQHF. For the CDR3, the DNA is TGCGCCAGCAGCAGCGGACAGGGAAATCAGCCCCAGCATTTT.

Note on this clonotype: The junction shows a germline mismatch at one end, possibly a read error. This rearrangement joins TRBV3-1 to TRBJ2-3, with 14 positions matching TRBD2. The V gene's germline CDR1 is LGHDT and CDR2 YNNKEL (reference sequence). This CDR3 has 18 residues. CDR3: CAISLGTSGGLYTDTQYF. Here the CDR3 DNA reads TGTGCCATCAGCCTCGGGACTAGCGGGGGCCTATACACAGATACGCAGTATTTT.

This clonotype was picked up a small number of times. The chain employs TRBV6-6 and TRBJ2-7, with TRBD1 identical over 9 bases. The germline CDR1 and CDR2 sequences are MNHNY and SVGAGI (reference sequence). The V segment lost 6 bases and the J segment 5 bases; nucleotides outside the gene matches: 5. The CDR3 contains 13 residues. CDR3 loop: CASRPGQGNEQYV. DNA for the CDR3: TGTGCCAGCAGGCCCGGACAGGGGAACGAGCAGTACGTC.

V is TRBV28 and J is TRBJ2-1; 9 positions match TRBD2. Germline loops: CDR1 MDHEN, CDR2 SYDVKM. The CDR3 is 15 residues long. Trimming removed 3 bases from V and 4 bases from J; junction bases left unmatched: 4. CDR3: CASSFASGVYNEQFF. The CDR3 coding sequence is TGTGCCAGCAGTTTTGCTAGCGGGGTTTACAATGAGCAGTTCTTC.

This clonotype was seen only a few times. The chain recombines TRBV20-1 with TRBJ2-5, with 7 nucleotides matching TRBD1. Unmatched junction bases numbered 7, after V lost 5 bases and J lost 4 bases. Germline V gives CDR1 DFQATT, CDR2 SNEGSKA (reference sequence). This CDR3 spans 13 amino acids. In nucleotides, the CDR3 is TGCAGTGCTCCCGCACAGGGGCGAGAGACCCAGTACTTC. Translating gives CSAPAQGRETQYF.

This clonotype has ten or more counts. The chain employs TRBV5-1 and TRBJ2-2; weak D call: TRBD1 (7 bases). The V gene's germline CDR1 is SGHRS and CDR2 YFSETQ. This CDR3 comprises 15 residues. V shed 0 bases and J shed 4 bases, with 10 bases lying between them. The CDR3 loop is CASSLGQGGTGELFF. The DNA for the CDR3 is TGCGCCAGCAGCTTGGGACAGGGAGGCACCGGGGAGCTGTTTTTT.

V and J are TRBV20-1 and TRBJ2-3, with 7 bases that match TRBD2. Germline CDR1 and CDR2: DFQATT and SNEGSKA (reference sequence). This CDR3 is built from 17 residues. Trimming took 0 bases from V and 1 from J; bases not matched to a gene: 10. CDR3 DNA sequence: TGCAGTGCTAGAGAAGGAGCGGGGAGAAGACGCACAGATACGCAGTATTTT. Translating gives CSAREGAGRRRTDTQYF.

This chain joins TRBV28 and TRBJ2-1, with 8 positions matching TRBD2. This CDR3 is 15 amino acids long. The trim removed 6 bases at V and 6 bases at J, leaving 10 bases unmatched. Germline V gene sequence: CDR1 MDHEN, CDR2 SYDVKM. The CDR3 DNA sequence: TGTGCCAGCAGGCCCGGGACTAGTCTGGGCAATGAGCAGTTCTTC. It is translated as CASRPGTSLGNEQFF.

The gene calls are TRBV27 and TRBJ2-5; the match to TRBD1 covers 7 bases. The CDR3 consists of 15 residues. V dropped 5 bases and J dropped 0; count of bases not matched to a gene: 6. Germline V CDR1 and CDR2: MNHEY, SMNVEV (reference sequence). Written as DNA, the CDR3 is TGTGCCAGCAGTCCCTGGACAGGCTACCAAGAGACCCAGTACTTC. It translates to CASSPWTGYQETQYF.

This clonotype was observed many times. The genes are TRBV20-1 and TRBJ2-1, with 8 bases identical to TRBD2. The CDR3 runs 14 residues. Per the germline V gene, CDR1 is DFQATT and CDR2 is SNEGSKA (reference sequence). V was clipped by 5 bases and J by 3 bases; unmatched bases: 6. CDR3 protein: CSAPTSGLYNEQFF. CDR3 in DNA: TGCAGTGCTCCCACTAGCGGACTCTACAATGAGCAGTTCTTC.

The chain uses TRBV10-3 and TRBJ1-2; TRBD1 aligns across 7 bases. Trimming at V came to 5 bases and at J to 2 bases, leaving 2 bases not matched to a gene. CDR1 and CDR2 (germline): ENHRY, SYGVKD. CDR3 length: 13 residues. CDR3 bases: TGTGCCATCAGTCGGGACAGCAACTATGGCTACACCTTC. Its translation: CAISRDSNYGYTF.

The V call is TRBV4-1, the J call TRBJ2-7; D uncertain. The CDR3 contains 15 residues. Deletions cut 0 bases from V and 0 bases from J, with 9 bases between. CDR1 and CDR2 from the germline V gene are MGHRA and YSYEKL. The CDR3 spells CASSQDLGVSYEQYV. Here the CDR3 DNA reads TGCGCCAGCAGCCAAGATCTAGGAGTCTCCTACGAGCAGTACGTC.

This clonotype was seen a handful of times. V and J are TRBV7-2 and TRBJ2-3; a weak D match, TRBD2 (7 bases). Trimming shortened V by 5 bases and J by 0 bases, and 18 bases separated the two germline ends. This CDR3 is built from 17 residues. Germline CDR1 reads SGHTA; CDR2 reads FQGNSA. The chain's CDR3 is CASSPAGGGASTDTQYF. The CDR3 region has the DNA TGTGCCAGCAGCCCCGCCGGCGGGGGCGCGAGCACAGATACGCAGTATTTT.

This clonotype was observed a handful of times. The V and J genes are TRBV15 and TRBJ2-1; tentatively, D is TRBD1 or TRBD2 (5 bases each). This CDR3 has 16 amino acids. The V and J ends lost 5 bases and 5 bases respectively, with 19 bases between them. Germline assignment: CDR1 LNHNV and CDR2 YYDKDF (reference sequence). CDR3 in amino acids: CATSGWGMGDDNEQFF. CDR3 in DNA: TGTGCCACCAGCGGGTGGGGGATGGGGGACGACAATGAGCAGTTCTTC.

This clonotype was seen a few times. The chain uses TRBV5-1 and TRBJ2-4; D might be TRBD1 (6 bases). This CDR3 spans 12 amino acids. Germline assignment: CDR1 SGHRS and CDR2 YFSETQ. V gave up 3 bases and J gave up 9 bases, with 10 bases separating them. The CDR3 here is CASSSGAPIQYF. The CDR3 DNA reads TGCGCCAGCAGCTCAGGGGCCCCCATTCAGTACTTC. Looking up the rest from reference TRBV5-1 and TRBJ2-4 gives the full variable domain: KAGVTQTPRYLIKTRGQQVTLSCSPISGHRSVSWYQQTPGQGLQFLFEYFSETQRNKGNFPGRFSGRQFSNSRSEMNVSTLELGDSALYLCASSSGAPIQYFGAGTRLSVL.

In its sample, this clonotype was seen a few times. The gene calls are TRBV11-2 and TRBJ2-7; 13 nucleotides line up with TRBD2. The CDR3 extends over 16 amino acids. J gave up 4 bases and V 1 base, and 4 bases lay outside the gene matches. Germline V lookup: CDR1 SGHAT, CDR2 FQNNGV. The CDR3: CASSLGTSGSRYEQYV. CDR3 bases: TGTGCCAGCAGCTTAGGGACTAGCGGGAGTCGGTACGAGCAGTACGTC.

This chain joins TRBV15 and TRBJ1-2; 7 bases are shared with TRBD1. This CDR3 has 16 residues. Germline CDR1 is LNHNV and CDR2 is YYDKDF (reference sequence). Unmatched junction bases numbered 8, after V lost 0 bases and J lost 4 bases. The CDR3 loop reads CATSRDLAGGSYGYTF. In DNA, the CDR3 is TGTGCCACCAGCAGAGATCTGGCAGGGGGGAGCTATGGCTACACCTTC.

This clonotype was seen at least ten times. The CDR3 bases are TGTGCCAGCCGACGGTCCACCGGGGAGCTGTTTTTT. As protein: CASRRSTGELFF. This chain connects TRBV28 to TRBJ2-2; D is uncertain. The CDR3 covers 12 residues. V gave up 8 bases and J gave up 4 bases, with 8 bases separating them. Germline V lookup: CDR1 MDHEN, CDR2 SYDVKM. The full variable domain, rest sourced from reference TRBV28 and TRBJ2-2, is DVKVTQSSRYLVKRTGEKVFLECVQDMDHENMFWYRQDPGLGLRLIYFSYDVKMKEKGDIPEGYSVSREKKERFSLILESASTNQTSMYLCASRRSTGELFFGEGSRLTVL.

The V gene is TRBV12-3 or TRBV12-4, the J gene TRBJ2-2; D gene ambiguous. V lost 2 bases, J lost 7 bases, and 11 bases lay in between. This CDR3 has 14 amino acids. The CDR3 spells CASSLTASGGELFF. CDR3 coding DNA: TGTGCCAGCAGTTTAACGGCGTCCGGCGGGGAGCTGTTTTTT.

This sequence joins TRBV24-1 and TRBJ2-5; D perhaps matches TRBD1 (7 bases). The V gene lost 2 bases and the J gene lost 4 bases, with 16 bases spanning the gap. The CDR3 has 16 amino acids. Germline-derived CDR1 and CDR2 are KGHDR and SFDVKD. The CDR3 protein is CATSDSGRGVRETQYF. The CDR3 region has the DNA TGTGCCACCAGTGATTCCGGCAGGGGGGTACGAGAGACCCAGTACTTC.

This rearrangement joins TRBV5-1 to TRBJ2-3; the D gene is possibly TRBD2 (5 bases). This CDR3 has 13 amino acids. V shed 5 bases and J shed 6 bases, with 13 bases lying between them. CDR1 and CDR2 (germline): SGHRS, YFSETQ. The CDR3 DNA sequence: TGCGCCAGCAGTTTAGGACTTGGGGATACGCAGTATTTT. It encodes CASSLGLGDTQYF.

This clonotype was recorded a few times. The V call is TRBV5-1, the J call TRBJ1-6; D gene unclear. The CDR3 consists of 14 residues. V shed 3 bases and J shed 9 bases, with 13 bases lying between them. Germline assignment: CDR1 SGHRS and CDR2 YFSETQ. CDR3 DNA sequence: TGCGCCAGCAGCTCAGCTGAATATGGTTCACCCCTCCACTTT. The encoded protein is CASSSAEYGSPLHF.

This chain links TRBV3-1 with TRBJ1-4; D remains unclear. The V end was cut by 4 bases, the J end by 0 bases, with 9 bases between. This CDR3 spans 15 amino acids. CDR1 and CDR2 (germline): LGHDT, YNNKEL (reference sequence). This CDR3 reads CASSRIWSTNEKLFF. The CDR3 nucleotides are TGTGCCAGCAGCCGTATCTGGTCAACTAATGAAAAACTGTTTTTT.

This rearrangement joins TRBV5-6 to TRBJ1-2; the match to TRBD1 covers 8 bases. CDR1 SGHDT and CDR2 YYEEEE come from the germline V gene. The trim removed 5 bases at V and 5 bases at J, leaving 2 bases unmatched. CDR3 length: 12 amino acids. CDR3 region: CASRQGVYGYTF. The CDR3, as DNA: TGTGCCAGCAGACAGGGGGTGTATGGCTACACCTTC. The full variable domain, in which reference TRBV5-6 and TRBJ1-2 provide the parts outside the CDR3, is DAGVTQSPTHLIKTRGQQVTLRCSPKSGHDTVSWYQQALGQGPQFIFQYYEEEERQRGNFPDRFSGHQFPNYSSELNVNALLLGDSALYLCASRQGVYGYTFGSGTRLTVV.

The chain employs TRBV12-3 or TRBV12-4 and TRBJ2-2, with D tentatively TRBD1 (6 bases). The CDR3 runs to 14 residues. V lost 6 bases and J 5 bases, leaving 13 bases between the germline ends. CDR3 nucleotide sequence: TGTGCCAGCAGCGAAAAACAGGGTACCGGGGAGCTGTTTTTT. Residues: CASSEKQGTGELFF.